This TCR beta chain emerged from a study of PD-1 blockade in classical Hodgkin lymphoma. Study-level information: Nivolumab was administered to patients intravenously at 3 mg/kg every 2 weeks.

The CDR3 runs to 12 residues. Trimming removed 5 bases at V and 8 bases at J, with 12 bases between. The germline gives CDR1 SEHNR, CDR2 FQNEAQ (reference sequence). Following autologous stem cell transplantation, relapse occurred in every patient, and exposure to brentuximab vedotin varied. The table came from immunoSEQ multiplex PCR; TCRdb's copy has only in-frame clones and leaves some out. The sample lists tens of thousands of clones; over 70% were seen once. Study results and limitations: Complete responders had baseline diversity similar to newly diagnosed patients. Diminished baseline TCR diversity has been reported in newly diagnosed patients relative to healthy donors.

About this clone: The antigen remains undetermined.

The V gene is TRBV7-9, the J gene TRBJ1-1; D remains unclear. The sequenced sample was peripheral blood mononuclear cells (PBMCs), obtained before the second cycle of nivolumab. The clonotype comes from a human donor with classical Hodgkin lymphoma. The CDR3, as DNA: TGTGCCAGCAGCGCTCTCCAGACAGAAGCTTTCTTT. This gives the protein CASSALQTEAFF. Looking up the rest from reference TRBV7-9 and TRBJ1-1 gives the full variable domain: DTGVSQNPRHKITKRGQNVTFRCDPISEHNRLYWYRQTLGQGPEFLTYFQNEAQLEKSRLLSDRFSAERPKGSFSTLEIQRTEQGDSAMYLCASSALQTEAFFGQGTRLTVV.